This TCR beta chain was retrieved from a study of blood T cells in healthy people across ages (dated by TCRdb to between 2014 and 2017). About the study as a whole: In model experiments, roughly one uniquely barcoded TCR beta cDNA molecule per two T cells was captured by template switching. The study measured age-related changes in TCR beta repertoire diversity using deep sequencing normalized with unique cDNA molecular identifiers. Donors of different ages were randomly distributed across sequencing lanes to avoid experimental bias. Two additional independent replicas of 1 million unique cDNA reads from the same blood draw were analyzed for two donors (one aged 18 to 29 and one aged 80 or older). Four age groups were formed from the donors: young (average about 16 years), middle-aged (approximately 41), aged (approximately 60) and long-lived (more than 75). Summary of the overall study and its limitations: The CMV infection status of donors was not known, potentially confounding age-related changes in expanded clonotypes. Estimates of total diversity based on one million sequenced T cells were regarded as lower bounds and as underestimates. Compared with the aged group, the long-lived group had more naive CD4+ T cells, fewer expanded clones and increased TCR diversity, a pattern suggesting age selection. Bulk unsorted PBMC profiling prevented conclusive comparison of naive and antigen-experienced compartments. A strong correlation was found between observed TCR beta diversity and the percentage of naive T cells measured by flow cytometry. As age increased, observed TCR beta diversity per million T cells dropped in a roughly linear way, and a significant reduction was already evident by age 40.

V loses 6 bases at its end and J loses 5 bases; junction bases beyond the gene matches: 12. Counted from cysteine to phenylalanine, this CDR3 has 15 amino acids. Only CDR3 DNA remains: 45 bases, in frame from the first base. Taken from the germline V gene (reference sequence), the CDR1 and CDR2 loops are DFQATT and SNEGSKA. The donors were some 39 Caucasian individuals from Russia, aged about 6 to 100 years, who were systemically healthy. Ten milliliters of peripheral blood were drawn from each donor into EDTA-treated Vacutainer tubes. Ficoll-Paque density-gradient centrifugation was used to isolate PBMCs, with at least 7 million per sample. Trizol reagent was used to extract total RNA from PBMCs, with at least 5.5 micrograms per sample. Naive CD45RAhigh/CD27high T cell percentages were measured by flow cytometry on a PBMC aliquot from every donor. A word on this clonotype: What this receptor recognizes is not known. No qualities accompany the bases; no much larger clone lies one base away.

Library preparation used 5' RACE. The sequencer listed for this sample is Illumina HiSeq 2500. A second PCR of roughly 7 to 11 cycles was performed with a sample-barcoded 5' primer and a J-beta primer mix. A unique molecular identifier was introduced onto each TCR beta cDNA molecule by a template-switch 5' adaptor carrying 12 random nucleotides. At least 2.5 million CDR3-containing paired-end reads were obtained from each sample. First-strand cDNA synthesis was performed from all RNA using the Mint cDNA synthesis kit, with priming by a TRBC-specific oligonucleotide. All cDNA was treated with uracil-DNA glycosylase and then went through a first 18-cycle PCR with the universal primers M1SS and BC2_uni_R. Per the authors' processing: For normalization, 1 million high-quality reads were randomly selected from each sample, with every read carrying a distinct molecular identifier. Instead of being binned into consensus sequences, reads with shared molecular identifiers were discarded. MiTCR, set to a Q25 quality threshold and the strictest error-elimination algorithm, was used for CDR3 identification, clonotype clustering and error correction. A nonparametric unseen species model with Euler transformation was used to estimate lower-bound total TCR beta diversity. TCRdb reprocessed the public reads (quality trimming at Q25 with fastp, clone calling with MiXCR) and kept in-frame beta chains. When rows share a CDR3 protein, they turn into one entry using the most common DNA and genes. The V and J calls were determined by TCRdb, not by the authors. A total of hundreds of thousands of distinct CDR3 sequences appear in this sample, about a fifth of them only once. The ten largest clones take up around 21% of the sample.

The chain employs TRBV20-1 and TRBJ2-5; the junction holds 10 bases that match TRBD2. The sequenced material came from blood. The receptor was derived from a man in his sixties or seventies in good health. The nucleotides are TGCAGTGCCGCGACCCTAGCGGGAGATCAGGAGACCCAGTACTTC. Its translation is CSAATLAGDQETQYF.